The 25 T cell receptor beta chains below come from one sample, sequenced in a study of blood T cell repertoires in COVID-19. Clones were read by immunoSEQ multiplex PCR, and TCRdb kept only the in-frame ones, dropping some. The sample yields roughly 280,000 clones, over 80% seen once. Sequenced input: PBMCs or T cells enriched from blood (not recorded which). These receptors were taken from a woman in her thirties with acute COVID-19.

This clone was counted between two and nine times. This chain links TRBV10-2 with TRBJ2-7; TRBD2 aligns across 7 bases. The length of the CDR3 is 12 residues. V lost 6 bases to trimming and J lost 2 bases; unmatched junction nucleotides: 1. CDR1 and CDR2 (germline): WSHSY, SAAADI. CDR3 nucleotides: TGCGCCAGCAGGGGGGGGACCTACGAGCAGTACTTC. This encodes CASRGGTYEQYF.

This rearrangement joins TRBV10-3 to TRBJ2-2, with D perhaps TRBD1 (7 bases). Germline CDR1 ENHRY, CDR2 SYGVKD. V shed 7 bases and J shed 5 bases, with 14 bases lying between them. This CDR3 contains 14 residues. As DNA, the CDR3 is TGTGCCATCACGGAGGGGGCGGAAACCGGGGAGCTGTTTTTT. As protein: CAITEGAETGELFF.

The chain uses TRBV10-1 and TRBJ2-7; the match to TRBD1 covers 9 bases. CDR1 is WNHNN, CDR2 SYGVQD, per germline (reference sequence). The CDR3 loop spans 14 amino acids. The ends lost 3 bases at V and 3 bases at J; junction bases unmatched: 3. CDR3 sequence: CASSEGTGSYEQYF. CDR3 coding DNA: TGCGCCAGCAGTGAAGGGACAGGGAGCTACGAGCAGTACTTC.

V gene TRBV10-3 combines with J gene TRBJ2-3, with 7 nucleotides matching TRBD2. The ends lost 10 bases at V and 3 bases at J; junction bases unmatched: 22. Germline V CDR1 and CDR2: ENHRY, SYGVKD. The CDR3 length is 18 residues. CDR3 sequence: CATYDTGGGTKGTDTQYF. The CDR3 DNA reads TGTGCCACCTATGATACCGGGGGAGGGACTAAAGGGACAGATACGCAGTATTTT.

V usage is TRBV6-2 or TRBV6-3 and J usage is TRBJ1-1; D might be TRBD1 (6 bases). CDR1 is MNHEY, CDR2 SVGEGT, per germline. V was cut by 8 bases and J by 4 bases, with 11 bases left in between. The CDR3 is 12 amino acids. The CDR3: CASGPTGTEAFF. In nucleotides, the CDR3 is TGTGCCAGCGGCCCGACAGGCACTGAAGCTTTCTTT.

The CDR3 DNA is TGTGCCAGCAGCGCACCGATGGGACTTAGCACAGATACGCAGTATTTT. Translated: CASSAPMGLSTDTQYF. The rearrangement uses TRBV7-9 and TRBJ2-3, with D possibly matching TRBD2 (6 bases). Per germline, CDR1 SEHNR and CDR2 FQNEAQ (reference sequence). The CDR3 is 16 residues long. V lost 5 bases, J lost 0 bases, and 15 bases lay in between. Using reference TRBV7-9 and TRBJ2-3 for the parts outside the CDR3, the full variable domain is DTGVSQNPRHKITKRGQNVTFRCDPISEHNRLYWYRQTLGQGPEFLTYFQNEAQLEKSRLLSDRFSAERPKGSFSTLEIQRTEQGDSAMYLCASSAPMGLSTDTQYFGPGTRLTVL.

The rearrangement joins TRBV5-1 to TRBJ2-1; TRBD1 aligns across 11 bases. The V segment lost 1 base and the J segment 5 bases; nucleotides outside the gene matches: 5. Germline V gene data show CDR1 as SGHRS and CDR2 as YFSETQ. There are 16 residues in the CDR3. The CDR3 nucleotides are TGCGCCAGCAGCTTGTATGGGACAGGGGGAAACAATGAGCAGTTCTTC. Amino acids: CASSLYGTGGNNEQFF.

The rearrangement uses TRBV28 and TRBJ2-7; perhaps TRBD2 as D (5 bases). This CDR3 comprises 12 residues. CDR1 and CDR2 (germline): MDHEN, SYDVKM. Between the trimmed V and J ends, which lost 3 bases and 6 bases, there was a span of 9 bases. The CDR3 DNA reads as TGTGCCAGCAGTTTCCGGGATCTCGAGCAGTACTTC. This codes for CASSFRDLEQYF.

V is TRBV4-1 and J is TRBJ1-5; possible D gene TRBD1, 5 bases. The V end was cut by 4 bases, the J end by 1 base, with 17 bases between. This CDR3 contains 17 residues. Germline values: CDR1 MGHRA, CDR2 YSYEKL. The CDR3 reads CASSPWGGGSSNQPQHF. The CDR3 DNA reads TGCGCCAGCAGCCCCTGGGGTGGGGGGTCGAGCAATCAGCCCCAGCATTTT.

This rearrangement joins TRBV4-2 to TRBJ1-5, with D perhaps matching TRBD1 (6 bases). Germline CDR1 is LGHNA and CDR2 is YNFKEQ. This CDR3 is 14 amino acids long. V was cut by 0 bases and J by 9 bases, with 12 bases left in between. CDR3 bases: TGTGCCAGCAGCCAAGAGGACCAGGGGTTGCCCCAGCATTTT. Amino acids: CASSQEDQGLPQHF.

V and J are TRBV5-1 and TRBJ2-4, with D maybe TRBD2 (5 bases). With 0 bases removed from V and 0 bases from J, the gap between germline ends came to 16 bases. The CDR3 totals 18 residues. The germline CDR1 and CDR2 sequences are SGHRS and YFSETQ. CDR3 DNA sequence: TGCGCCAGCAGCTTGGAAATGCGGGTCAGCATAGCCAAAAACATTCAGTACTTC. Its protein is CASSLEMRVSIAKNIQYF.

The CDR3 DNA is TGTGCCAGCTCCCCAACTAGCGGGGAGACCCAGTACTTC. Amino acids: CASSPTSGETQYF. This chain links TRBV18 with TRBJ2-5; 9 bases are shared with TRBD2. With 6 bases clipped from V and 5 bases from J, the junction kept 4 bases outside the gene matches. The germline V gene encodes CDR1 KGHSH and CDR2 LQKENI. The length of the CDR3 is 13 residues.

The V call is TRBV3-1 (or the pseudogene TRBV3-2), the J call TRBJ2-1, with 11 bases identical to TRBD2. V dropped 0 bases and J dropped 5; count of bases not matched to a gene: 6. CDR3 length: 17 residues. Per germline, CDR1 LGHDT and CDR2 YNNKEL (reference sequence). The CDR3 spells CASSQDLTSGEDNEQFF. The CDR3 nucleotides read TGTGCCAGCAGCCAAGACCTGACTAGCGGGGAGGACAATGAGCAGTTCTTC.

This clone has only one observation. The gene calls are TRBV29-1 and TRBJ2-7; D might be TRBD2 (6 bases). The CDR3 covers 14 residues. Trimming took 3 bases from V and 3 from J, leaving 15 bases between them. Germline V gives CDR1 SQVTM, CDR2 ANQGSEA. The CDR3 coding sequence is TGCAGCGTTGATACGGGGGAGGCCGACTACGAGCAGTACTTC. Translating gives CSVDTGEADYEQYF.

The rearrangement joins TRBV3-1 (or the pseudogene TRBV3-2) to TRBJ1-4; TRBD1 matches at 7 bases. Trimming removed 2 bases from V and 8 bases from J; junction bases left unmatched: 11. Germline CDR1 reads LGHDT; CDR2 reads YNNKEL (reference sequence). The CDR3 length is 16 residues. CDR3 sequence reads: CASSQRAQGMGEKLFF. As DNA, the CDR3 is TGTGCCAGCAGCCAAAGGGCACAGGGGATGGGGGAAAAACTGTTTTTT.

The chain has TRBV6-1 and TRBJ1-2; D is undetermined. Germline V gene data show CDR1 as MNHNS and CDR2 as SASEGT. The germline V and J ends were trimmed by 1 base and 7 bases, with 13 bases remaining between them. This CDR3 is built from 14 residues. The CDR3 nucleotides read TGTGCCAGCAGTGAAGTTAGTGCCTCGGGTGGCTACACCTTC. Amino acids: CASSEVSASGGYTF.

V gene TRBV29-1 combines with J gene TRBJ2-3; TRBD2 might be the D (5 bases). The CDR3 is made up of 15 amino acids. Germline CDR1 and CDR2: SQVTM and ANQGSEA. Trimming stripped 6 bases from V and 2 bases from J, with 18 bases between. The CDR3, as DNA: TGCAGCGTACTAGAAGTCTGGAGCCCCACAGATACGCAGTATTTT. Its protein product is CSVLEVWSPTDTQYF.

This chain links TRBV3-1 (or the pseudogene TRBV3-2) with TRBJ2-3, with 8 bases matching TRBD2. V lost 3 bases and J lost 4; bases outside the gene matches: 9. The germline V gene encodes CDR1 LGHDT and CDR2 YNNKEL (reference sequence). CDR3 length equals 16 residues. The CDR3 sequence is CASSHAGLEVADTQYF. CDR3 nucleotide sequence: TGTGCCAGCAGCCATGCGGGACTAGAGGTCGCAGATACGCAGTATTTT.

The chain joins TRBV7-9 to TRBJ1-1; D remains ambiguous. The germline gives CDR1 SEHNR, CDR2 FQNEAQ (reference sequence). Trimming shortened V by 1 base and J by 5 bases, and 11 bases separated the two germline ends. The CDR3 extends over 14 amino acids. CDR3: CASSLVVSGTEAFF. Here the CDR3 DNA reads TGTGCCAGCAGCTTAGTGGTCAGCGGAACTGAAGCTTTCTTT.

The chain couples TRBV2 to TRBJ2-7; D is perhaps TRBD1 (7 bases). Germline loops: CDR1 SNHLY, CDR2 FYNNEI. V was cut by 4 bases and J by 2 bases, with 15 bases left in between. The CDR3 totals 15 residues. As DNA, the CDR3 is TGTGCCAGCAGTGTCCAGGGGGGCCTCACCTACGAGCAGTACTTC. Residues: CASSVQGGLTYEQYF.

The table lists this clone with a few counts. The CDR3 coding sequence is TGTGCCAGCAGGCGGGAGTTAGGTCAGCCCCAGCATTTT. Translation: CASRRELGQPQHF. The chain couples TRBV5-5 to TRBJ1-5, with unresolved D. Germline V lookup: CDR1 SGHKS, CDR2 YYEKEE (reference sequence). The CDR3 is 13 residues long. V lost 5 bases and J 6 bases, leaving 12 bases between the germline ends.

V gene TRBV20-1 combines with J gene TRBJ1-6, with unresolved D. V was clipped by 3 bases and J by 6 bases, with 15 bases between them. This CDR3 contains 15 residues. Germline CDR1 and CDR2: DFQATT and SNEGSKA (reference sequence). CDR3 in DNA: TGCAGTGCTAGTCTTCTAGGAGGGAGTAATTCACCCCTCCACTTT. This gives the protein CSASLLGGSNSPLHF.

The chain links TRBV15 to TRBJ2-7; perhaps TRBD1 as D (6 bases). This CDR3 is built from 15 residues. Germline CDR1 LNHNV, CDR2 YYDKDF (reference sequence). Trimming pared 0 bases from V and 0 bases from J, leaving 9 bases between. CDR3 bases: TGTGCCACCAGCAGAGAGGGGGCTAGCTCCTACGAGCAGTACTTC. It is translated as CATSREGASSYEQYF. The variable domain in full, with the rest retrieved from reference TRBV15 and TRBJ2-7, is DAMVIQNPRYQVTQFGKPVTLSCSQTLNHNVMYWYQQKSSQAPKLLFHYYDKDFNNEADTPDNFQSRRPNTSFCFLDIRSPGLGDTAMYLCATSREGASSYEQYFGPGTRLTVT.

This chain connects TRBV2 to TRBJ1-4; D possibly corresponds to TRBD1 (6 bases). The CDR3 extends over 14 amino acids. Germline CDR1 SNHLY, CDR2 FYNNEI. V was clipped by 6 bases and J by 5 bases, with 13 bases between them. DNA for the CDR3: TGTGCCAGCAGGTGGACAGCCAGGAATGAAAAACTGTTTTTT. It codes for CASRWTARNEKLFF.

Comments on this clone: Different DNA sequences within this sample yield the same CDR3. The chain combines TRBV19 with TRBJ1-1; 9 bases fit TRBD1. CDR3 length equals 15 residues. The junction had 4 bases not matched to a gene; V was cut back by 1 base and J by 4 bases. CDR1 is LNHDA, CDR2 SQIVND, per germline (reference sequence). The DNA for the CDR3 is TGTGCCAGTAGTATAGGACAGGGGGGCGGCACTGAAGCTTTCTTT. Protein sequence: CASSIGQGGGTEAFF.